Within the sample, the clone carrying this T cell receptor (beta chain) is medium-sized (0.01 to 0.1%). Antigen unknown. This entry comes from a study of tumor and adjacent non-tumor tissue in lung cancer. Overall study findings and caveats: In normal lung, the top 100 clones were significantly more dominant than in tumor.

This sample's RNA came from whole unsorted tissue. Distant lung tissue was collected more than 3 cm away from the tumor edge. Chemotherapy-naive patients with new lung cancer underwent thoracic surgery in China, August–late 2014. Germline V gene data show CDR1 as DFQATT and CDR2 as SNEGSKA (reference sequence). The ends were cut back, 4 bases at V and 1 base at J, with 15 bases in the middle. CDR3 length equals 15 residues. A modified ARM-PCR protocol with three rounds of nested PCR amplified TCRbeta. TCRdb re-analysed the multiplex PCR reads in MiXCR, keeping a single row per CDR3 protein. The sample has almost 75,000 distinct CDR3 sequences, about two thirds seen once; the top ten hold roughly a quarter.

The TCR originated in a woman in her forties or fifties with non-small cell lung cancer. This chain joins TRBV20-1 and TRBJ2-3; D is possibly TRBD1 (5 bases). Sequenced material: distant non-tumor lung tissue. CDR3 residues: CSATGQTTRTDTQYF. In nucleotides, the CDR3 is TGCAGTGCTACCGGACAAACAACTCGCACAGATACGCAGTATTTT.